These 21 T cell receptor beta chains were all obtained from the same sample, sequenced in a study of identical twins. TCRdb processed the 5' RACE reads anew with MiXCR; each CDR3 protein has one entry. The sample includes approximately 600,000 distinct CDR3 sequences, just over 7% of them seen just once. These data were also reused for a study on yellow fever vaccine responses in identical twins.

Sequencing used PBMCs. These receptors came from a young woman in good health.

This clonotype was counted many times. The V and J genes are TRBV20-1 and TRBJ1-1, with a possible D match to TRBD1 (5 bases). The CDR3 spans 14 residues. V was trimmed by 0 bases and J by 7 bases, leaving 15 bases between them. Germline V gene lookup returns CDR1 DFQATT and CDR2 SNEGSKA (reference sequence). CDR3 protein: CSARDVRGEYEAFF. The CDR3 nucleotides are TGCAGTGCTAGAGATGTTCGGGGGGAGTATGAAGCTTTCTTT.

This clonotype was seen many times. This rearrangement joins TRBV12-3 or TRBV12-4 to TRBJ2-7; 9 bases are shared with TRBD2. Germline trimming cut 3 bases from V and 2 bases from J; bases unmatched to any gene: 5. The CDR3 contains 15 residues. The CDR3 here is CASSLRLAATYEQYF. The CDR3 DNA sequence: TGTGCCAGCAGTTTGCGACTAGCGGCGACCTACGAGCAGTACTTC.

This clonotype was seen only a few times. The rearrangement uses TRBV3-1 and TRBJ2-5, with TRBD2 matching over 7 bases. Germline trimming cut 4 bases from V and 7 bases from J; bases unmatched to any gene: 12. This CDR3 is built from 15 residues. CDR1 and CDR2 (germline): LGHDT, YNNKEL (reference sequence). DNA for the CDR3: TGTGCCAGCAGCCCCGCCCGACTAGCTTCGGTGACCCAGTACTTC. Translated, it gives CASSPARLASVTQYF.

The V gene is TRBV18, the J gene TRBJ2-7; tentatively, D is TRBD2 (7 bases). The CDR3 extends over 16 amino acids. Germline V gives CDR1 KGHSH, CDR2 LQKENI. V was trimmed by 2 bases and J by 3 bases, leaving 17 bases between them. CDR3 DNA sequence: TGTGCCAGCTCACCAAAGGGGGGGTTCCTCAGCTACGAGCAGTACTTC. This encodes CASSPKGGFLSYEQYF. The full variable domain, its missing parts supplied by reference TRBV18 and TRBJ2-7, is NAGVMQNPRHLVRRRGQEARLRCSPMKGHSHVYWYRQLPEEGLKFMVYLQKENIIDESGMPKERFSAEFPKEGPSILRIQQVVRGDSAAYFCASSPKGGFLSYEQYFGPGTRLTVT.

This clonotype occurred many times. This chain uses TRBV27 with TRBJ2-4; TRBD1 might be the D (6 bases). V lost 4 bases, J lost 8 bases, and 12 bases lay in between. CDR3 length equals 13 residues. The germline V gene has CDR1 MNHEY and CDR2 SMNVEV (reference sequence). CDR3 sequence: CASSYTGMDIQYF. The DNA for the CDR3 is TGTGCCAGCAGTTATACAGGGATGGACATTCAGTACTTC.

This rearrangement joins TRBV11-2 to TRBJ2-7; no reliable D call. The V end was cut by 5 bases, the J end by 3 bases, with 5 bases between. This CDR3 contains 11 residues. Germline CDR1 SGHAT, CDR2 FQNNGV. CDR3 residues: CASSRHYEQYV. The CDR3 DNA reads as TGTGCCAGCAGCCGCCACTACGAGCAGTACGTC.

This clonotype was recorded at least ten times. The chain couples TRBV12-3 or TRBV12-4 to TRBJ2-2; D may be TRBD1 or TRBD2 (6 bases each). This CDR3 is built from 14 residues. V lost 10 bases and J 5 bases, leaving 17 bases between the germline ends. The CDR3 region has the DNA TGTGCCACGACACAGGGACTGCTAACCGGGGAGCTGTTTTTT. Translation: CATTQGLLTGELFF.

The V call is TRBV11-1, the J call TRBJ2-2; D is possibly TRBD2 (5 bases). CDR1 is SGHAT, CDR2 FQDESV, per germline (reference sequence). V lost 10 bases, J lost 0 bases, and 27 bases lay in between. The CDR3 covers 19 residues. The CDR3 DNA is TGTGCCATCTGTTTAGCGCTAATAGTCAGCAACGCGAACACCGGGGAGCTGTTTTTT. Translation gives CAICLALIVSNANTGELFF. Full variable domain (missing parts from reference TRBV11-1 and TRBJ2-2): EAEVAQSPRYKITEKSQAVAFWCDPISGHATLYWYRQILGQGPELLVQFQDESVVDDSQLPKDRFSAERLKGVDSTLKIQPAELGDSAMYLCAICLALIVSNANTGELFFGEGSRLTVL.

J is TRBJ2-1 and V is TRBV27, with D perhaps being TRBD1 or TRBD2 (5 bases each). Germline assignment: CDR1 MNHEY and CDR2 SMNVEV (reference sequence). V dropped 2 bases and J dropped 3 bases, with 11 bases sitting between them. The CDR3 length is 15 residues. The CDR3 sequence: CASSLTREIYNEQFF. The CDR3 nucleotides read TGTGCCAGCAGTTTAACCAGGGAGATCTACAATGAGCAGTTCTTC.

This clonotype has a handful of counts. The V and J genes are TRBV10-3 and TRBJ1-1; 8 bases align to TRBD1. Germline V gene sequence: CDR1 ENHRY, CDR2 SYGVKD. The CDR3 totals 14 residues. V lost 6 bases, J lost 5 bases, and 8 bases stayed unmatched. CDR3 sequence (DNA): TGTGCCATCAGAGAGACAGGGGCCCGGACTGAAGCTTTCTTT. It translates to CAIRETGARTEAFF.

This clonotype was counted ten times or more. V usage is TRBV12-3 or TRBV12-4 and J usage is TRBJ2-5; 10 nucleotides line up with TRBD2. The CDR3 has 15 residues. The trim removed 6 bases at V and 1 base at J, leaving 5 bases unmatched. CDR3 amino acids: CASSPSGGSQETQYF. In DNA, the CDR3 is TGTGCCAGCAGCCCTAGCGGGGGCAGCCAAGAGACCCAGTACTTC.

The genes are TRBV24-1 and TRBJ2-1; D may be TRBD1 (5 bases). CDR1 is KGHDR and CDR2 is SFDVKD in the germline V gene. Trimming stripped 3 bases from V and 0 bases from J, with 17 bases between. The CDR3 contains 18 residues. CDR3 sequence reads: CATSDPSDTQSSYNEQFF. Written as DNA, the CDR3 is TGTGCCACCAGTGATCCTTCGGACACCCAGAGCTCCTACAATGAGCAGTTCTTC.

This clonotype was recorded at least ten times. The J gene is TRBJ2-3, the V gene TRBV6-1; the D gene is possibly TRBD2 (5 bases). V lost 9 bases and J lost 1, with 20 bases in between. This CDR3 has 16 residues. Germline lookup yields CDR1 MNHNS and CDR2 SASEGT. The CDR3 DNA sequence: TGTGCCAGTCCGCGGGTGTTGGGCGCTGGCACAGATACGCAGTATTTT. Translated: CASPRVLGAGTDTQYF.

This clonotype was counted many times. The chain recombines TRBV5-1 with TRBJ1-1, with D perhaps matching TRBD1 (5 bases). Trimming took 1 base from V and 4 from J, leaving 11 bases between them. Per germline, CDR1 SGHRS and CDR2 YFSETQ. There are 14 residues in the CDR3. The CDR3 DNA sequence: TGCGCCAGCAGCTTGTGGCAGGGAGGCACTGAAGCTTTCTTT. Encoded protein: CASSLWQGGTEAFF.

The CDR3 region is CSATTRNYEQYF. The CDR3 coding sequence is TGCAGTGCCACAACAAGGAACTACGAGCAGTACTTC. The chain links TRBV20-1 to TRBJ2-7, with D uncertain. The CDR3 spans 12 residues. CDR1 DFQATT and CDR2 SNEGSKA come from the germline V gene (reference sequence). The ends were cut back, 6 bases at V and 3 bases at J, with 12 bases in the middle.

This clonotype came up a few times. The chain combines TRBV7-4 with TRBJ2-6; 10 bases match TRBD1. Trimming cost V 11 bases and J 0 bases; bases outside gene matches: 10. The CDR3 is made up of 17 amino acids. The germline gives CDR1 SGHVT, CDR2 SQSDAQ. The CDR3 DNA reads TGTGCCCCCCCTGGACAGGGGGTTCCCTCTGGGGCCAACGTCCTGACTTTC. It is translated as CAPPGQGVPSGANVLTF.

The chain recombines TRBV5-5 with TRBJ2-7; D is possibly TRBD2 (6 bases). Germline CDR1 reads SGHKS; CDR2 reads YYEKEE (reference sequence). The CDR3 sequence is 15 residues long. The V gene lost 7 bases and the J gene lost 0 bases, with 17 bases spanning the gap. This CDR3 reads CASGPGTYSSYEQYV. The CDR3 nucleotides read TGTGCCAGCGGCCCGGGGACTTACAGCTCCTACGAGCAGTACGTC.

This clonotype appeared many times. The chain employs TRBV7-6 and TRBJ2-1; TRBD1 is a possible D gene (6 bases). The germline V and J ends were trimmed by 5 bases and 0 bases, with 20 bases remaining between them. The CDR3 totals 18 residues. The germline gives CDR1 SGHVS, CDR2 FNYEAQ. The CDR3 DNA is TGTGCCAGCAGCCCCCAAATACGGACAGTGAGCTCCTACAATGAGCAGTTCTTC. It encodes CASSPQIRTVSSYNEQFF.

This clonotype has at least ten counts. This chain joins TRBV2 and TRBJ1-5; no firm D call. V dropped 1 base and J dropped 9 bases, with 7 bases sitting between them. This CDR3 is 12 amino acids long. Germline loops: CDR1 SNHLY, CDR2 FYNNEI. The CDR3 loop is CASSEGLGPQHF. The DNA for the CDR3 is TGTGCCAGCAGTGAAGGGTTGGGGCCCCAGCATTTT.

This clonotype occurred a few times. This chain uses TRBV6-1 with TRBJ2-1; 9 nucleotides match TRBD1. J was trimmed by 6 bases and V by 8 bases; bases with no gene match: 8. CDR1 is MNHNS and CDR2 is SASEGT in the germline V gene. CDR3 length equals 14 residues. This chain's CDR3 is CASFRDRVGNEQFF. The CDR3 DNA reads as TGTGCCAGCTTCCGGGACAGGGTTGGCAATGAGCAGTTCTTC.

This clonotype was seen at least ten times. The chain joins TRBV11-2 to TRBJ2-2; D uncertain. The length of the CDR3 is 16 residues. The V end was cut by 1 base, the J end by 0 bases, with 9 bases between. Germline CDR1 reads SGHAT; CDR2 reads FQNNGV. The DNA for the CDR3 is TGTGCCAGCAGCTTAGGCGTCAGTGCGAACACCGGGGAGCTGTTTTTT. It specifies CASSLGVSANTGELFF.